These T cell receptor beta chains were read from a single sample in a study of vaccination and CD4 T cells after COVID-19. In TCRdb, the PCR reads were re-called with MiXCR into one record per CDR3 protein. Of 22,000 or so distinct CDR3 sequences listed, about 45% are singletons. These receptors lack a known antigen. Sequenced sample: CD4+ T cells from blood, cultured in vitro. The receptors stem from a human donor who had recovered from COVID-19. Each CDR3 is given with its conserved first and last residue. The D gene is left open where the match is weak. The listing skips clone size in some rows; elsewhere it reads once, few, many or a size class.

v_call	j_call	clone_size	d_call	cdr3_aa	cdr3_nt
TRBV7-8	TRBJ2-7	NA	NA	CASSLSAGSYEQYF	TGTGCCAGCAGCTTAAGTGCAGGGTCCTACGAGCAGTACTTC
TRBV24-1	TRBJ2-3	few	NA	CATSRGTDTQYF	TGTGCCACCAGCAGGGGCACAGATACGCAGTATTTT
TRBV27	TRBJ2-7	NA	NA	CASSFSRGYEQYF	TGTGCCAGCAGTTTTTCCAGGGGATACGAGCAGTACTTC
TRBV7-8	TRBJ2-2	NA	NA	CASSLRAGTQDTGELFF	TGTGCCAGCAGCCTCAGAGCCGGGACGCAAGACACCGGGGAGCTGTTTTTT
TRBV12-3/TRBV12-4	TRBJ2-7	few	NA	CASGLSGEHEQYF	TGTGCCAGCGGCCTCAGCGGTGAGCACGAGCAGTACTTC
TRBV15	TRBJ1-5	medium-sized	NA	CATSPRQTGQPQHF	TGTGCCACCAGCCCCAGACAGACTGGTCAGCCCCAGCATTTT
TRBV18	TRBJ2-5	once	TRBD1	CASSRGQGNVETQYF	TGTGCCAGCTCACGGGGACAGGGGAACGTAGAGACCCAGTACTTC
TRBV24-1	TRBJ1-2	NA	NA	CATSATDRRDGYTF	TGTGCCACCAGTGCCACCGACAGGAGGGATGGCTACACCTTC
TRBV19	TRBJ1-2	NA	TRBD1	CASGRQGPNYGYTF	TGTGCCAGTGGAAGACAGGGGCCTAACTATGGCTACACCTTC
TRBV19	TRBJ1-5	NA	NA	CASSILGSGMQPQHF	TGTGCCAGTAGTATTTTAGGTTCAGGGATGCAGCCCCAGCATTTT
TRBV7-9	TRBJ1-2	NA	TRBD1	CASSRTGGTHYGYTF	TGTGCCAGCAGTAGAACAGGGGGTACCCACTATGGCTACACCTTC
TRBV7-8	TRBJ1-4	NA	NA	CASSLGGRGTNEKLFF	TGTGCCAGCAGCCTGGGGGGGCGGGGGACTAATGAAAAACTGTTTTTT
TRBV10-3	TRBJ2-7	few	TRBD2	CAISTSAGATYEQYF	TGTGCCATCAGTACCTCAGCGGGGGCGACCTACGAGCAGTACTTC
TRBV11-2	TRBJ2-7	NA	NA	CASNRIDRHYEQYF	TGTGCCAGCAACAGAATCGACCGACACTACGAGCAGTACTTC
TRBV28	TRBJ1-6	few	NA	CATNFRSSYNSPLHF	TGTGCCACCAATTTTAGAAGCTCCTATAATTCACCCCTCCACTTT
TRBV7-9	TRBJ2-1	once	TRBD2	CASSFLSGIYEQFF	TGTGCCAGCAGCTTCCTGAGCGGGATCTATGAGCAGTTCTTC
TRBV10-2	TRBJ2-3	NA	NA	CASSEGTTDTQYF	TGCGCCAGCAGTGAGGGGACGACAGATACGCAGTATTTT
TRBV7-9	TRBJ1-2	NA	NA	CASSPRQDGYTF	TGTGCCAGCAGCCCCAGACAGGATGGCTACACCTTC